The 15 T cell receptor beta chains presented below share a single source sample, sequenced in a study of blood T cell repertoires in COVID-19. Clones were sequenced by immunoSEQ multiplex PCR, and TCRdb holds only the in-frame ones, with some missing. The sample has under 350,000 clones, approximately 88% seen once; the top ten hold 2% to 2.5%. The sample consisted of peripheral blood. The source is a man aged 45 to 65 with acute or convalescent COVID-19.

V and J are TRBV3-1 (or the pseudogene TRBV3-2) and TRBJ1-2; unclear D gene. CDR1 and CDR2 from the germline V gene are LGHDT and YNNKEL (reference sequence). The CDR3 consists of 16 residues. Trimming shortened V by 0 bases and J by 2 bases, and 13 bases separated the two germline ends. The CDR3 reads CASSQDLAVINYGYTF. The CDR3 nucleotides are TGTGCCAGCAGCCAAGATTTGGCAGTCATCAACTATGGCTACACCTTC.

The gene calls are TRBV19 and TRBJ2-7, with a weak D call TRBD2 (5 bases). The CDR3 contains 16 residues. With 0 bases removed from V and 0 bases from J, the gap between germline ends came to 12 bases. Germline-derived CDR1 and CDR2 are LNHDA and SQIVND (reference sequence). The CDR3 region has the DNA TGTGCCAGTAGTATAGATGGGTCGGGATACTCCTACGAGCAGTACTTC. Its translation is CASSIDGSGYSYEQYF.

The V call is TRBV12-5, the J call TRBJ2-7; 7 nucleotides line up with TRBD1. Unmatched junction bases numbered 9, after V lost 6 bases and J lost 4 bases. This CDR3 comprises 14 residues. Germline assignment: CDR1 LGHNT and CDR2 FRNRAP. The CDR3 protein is CASGIPGQQYEQYF. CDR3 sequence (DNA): TGTGCTAGTGGAATACCGGGACAGCAATACGAGCAGTACTTC.

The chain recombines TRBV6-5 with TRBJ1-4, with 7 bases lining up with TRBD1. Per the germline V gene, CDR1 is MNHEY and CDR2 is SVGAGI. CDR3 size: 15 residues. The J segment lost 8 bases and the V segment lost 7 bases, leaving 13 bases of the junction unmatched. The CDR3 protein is CASTPFRDRAEKLFF. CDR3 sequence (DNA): TGTGCCAGCACCCCCTTCCGGGACAGAGCCGAAAAACTGTTTTTT.

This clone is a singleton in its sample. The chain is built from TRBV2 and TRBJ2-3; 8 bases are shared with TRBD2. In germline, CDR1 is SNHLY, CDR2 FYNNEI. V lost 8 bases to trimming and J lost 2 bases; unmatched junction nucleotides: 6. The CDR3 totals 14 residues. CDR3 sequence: CASFGGAVTDTQYF. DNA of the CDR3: TGTGCCAGCTTCGGGGGGGCCGTCACAGATACGCAGTATTTT.

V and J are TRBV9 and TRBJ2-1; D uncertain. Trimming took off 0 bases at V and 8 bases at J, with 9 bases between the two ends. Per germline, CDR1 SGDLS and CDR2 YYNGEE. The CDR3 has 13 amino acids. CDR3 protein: CASSVGAFHEQFF. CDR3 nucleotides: TGTGCCAGCAGCGTAGGCGCGTTTCATGAGCAGTTCTTC.

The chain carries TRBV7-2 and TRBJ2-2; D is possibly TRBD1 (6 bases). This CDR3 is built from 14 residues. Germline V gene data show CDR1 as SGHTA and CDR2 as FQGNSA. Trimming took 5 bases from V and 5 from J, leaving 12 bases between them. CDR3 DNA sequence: TGTGCCAGCAGCCCGGCCCAGGGGACCGGGGAGCTGTTTTTT. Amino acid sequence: CASSPAQGTGELFF.

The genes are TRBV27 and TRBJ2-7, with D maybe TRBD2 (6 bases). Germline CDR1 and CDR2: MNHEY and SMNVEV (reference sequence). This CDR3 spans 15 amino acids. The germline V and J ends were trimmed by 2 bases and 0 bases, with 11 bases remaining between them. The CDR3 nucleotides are TGTGCCAGCAGTTTAACGGCGGGGAGCTCCTACGAGCAGTACTTC. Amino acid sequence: CASSLTAGSSYEQYF.

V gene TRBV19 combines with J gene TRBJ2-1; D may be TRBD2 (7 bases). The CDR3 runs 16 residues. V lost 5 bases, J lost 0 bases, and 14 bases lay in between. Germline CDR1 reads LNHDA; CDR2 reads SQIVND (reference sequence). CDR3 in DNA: TGTGCCAGTAGTTGGGGGGGGGCCAGCTCCTACAATGAGCAGTTCTTC. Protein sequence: CASSWGGASSYNEQFF.

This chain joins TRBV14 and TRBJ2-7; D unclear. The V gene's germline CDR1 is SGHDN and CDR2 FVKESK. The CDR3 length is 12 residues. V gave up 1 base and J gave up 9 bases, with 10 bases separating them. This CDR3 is CASSQVAYRQYF. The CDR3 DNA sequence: TGTGCCAGCAGCCAAGTCGCGTATCGGCAGTACTTC.

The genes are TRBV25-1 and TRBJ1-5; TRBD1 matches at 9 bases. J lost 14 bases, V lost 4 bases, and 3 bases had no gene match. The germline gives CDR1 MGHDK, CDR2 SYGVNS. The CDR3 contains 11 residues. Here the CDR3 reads CASSGGQGKHF. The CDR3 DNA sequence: TGTGCCAGCAGTGGCGGACAGGGGAAGCATTTT.

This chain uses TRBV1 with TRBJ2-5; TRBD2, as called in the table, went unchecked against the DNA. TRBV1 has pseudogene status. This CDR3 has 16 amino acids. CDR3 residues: CTSSQRGRDYQETQYF. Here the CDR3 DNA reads TGCACCAGCAGCCAACGCGGCCGGGACTATCAAGAGACCCAGTACTTC.

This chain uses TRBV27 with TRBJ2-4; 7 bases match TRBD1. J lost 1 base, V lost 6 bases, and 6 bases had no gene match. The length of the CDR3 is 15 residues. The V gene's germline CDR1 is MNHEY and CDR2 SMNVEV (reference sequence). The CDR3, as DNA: TGTGCCAGCAGAGAAGGGGGCCGGGCCAAAAACATTCAGTACTTC. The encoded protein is CASREGGRAKNIQYF.

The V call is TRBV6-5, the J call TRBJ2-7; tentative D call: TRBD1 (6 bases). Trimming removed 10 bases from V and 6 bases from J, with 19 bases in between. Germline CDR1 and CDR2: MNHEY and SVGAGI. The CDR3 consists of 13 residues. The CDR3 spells CATRTVRVAEQYF. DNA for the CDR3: TGTGCCACCAGGACAGTTCGGGTCGCCGAGCAGTACTTC.

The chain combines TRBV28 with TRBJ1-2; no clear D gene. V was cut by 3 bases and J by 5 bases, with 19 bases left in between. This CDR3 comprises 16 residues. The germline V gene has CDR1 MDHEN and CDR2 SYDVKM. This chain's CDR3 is CASSLARASRRYGYTF. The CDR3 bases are TGTGCCAGCAGTTTGGCACGGGCCTCTCGGAGGTATGGCTACACCTTC.